One sample yielded the 13 T cell receptor beta chains listed below, sequenced in a study of sequential checkpoint blockade in melanoma. Treatment described: randomized to nivolumab then ipilimumab (arm A) or the reverse (arm B). Some clones are missing from TCRdb's copy, which holds only in-frame ones; the method was immunoSEQ multiplex PCR. The sample has around 26,000 clones, 60% to 80% seen once. The specimen was CD8+ T cells sorted from blood (inferred from file names), collected from a patient given nivolumab and ipilimumab in sequence. The receptors derive from a human donor with melanoma.

This chain uses TRBV9 with TRBJ2-7; 9 bases are shared with TRBD2. This CDR3 region has 16 residues. CDR1 is SGDLS and CDR2 is YYNGEE in the germline V gene. Trimming took 2 bases from V and 4 from J; bases not matched to a gene: 10. CDR3 sequence: CASSVGGSSGSYEQYF. The DNA of the CDR3 is TGTGCCAGCAGCGTCGGTGGGAGTAGCGGGAGTTACGAGCAGTACTTC.

The gene calls are TRBV10-3 and TRBJ1-4; the match to TRBD1 covers 7 bases. The CDR3 sequence is 14 residues long. Germline V lookup: CDR1 ENHRY, CDR2 SYGVKD. The V gene end was trimmed by 10 bases and the J gene end by 8 bases; junction bases not matched to a gene: 13. CDR3 nucleotides: TGTGCCACCGGGAAGACAGGGAGTAGAGAAAAACTGTTTTTT. This gives the protein CATGKTGSREKLFF.

This chain joins TRBV5-1 and TRBJ2-7; D is unresolved. The germline V gene has CDR1 SGHRS and CDR2 YFSETQ. V gave up 0 bases and J gave up 5 bases, with 15 bases separating them. The CDR3 is made up of 15 amino acids. This CDR3 reads CASSLEPGPQDEQYF. CDR3 DNA sequence: TGCGCCAGCAGCTTGGAGCCAGGCCCCCAGGACGAGCAGTACTTC.

V is TRBV4-1 and J is TRBJ2-2; perhaps TRBD1 as D (6 bases). The CDR3 loop spans 16 amino acids. V lost 3 bases to trimming and J lost 4 bases, with 15 bases between them. The germline V gene encodes CDR1 MGHRA and CDR2 YSYEKL. The CDR3 bases are TGCGCCAGCAGCCACGGAAACTTCAGGGGCACCGGGGAGCTGTTTTTT. The encoded protein is CASSHGNFRGTGELFF.

The chain uses TRBV6-5 and TRBJ1-2, with 9 bases lining up with TRBD1. This CDR3 has 14 amino acids. The V and J ends lost 5 bases and 0 bases, in that order; junction bases with no gene match: 1. Germline CDR1 and CDR2: MNHEY and SVGAGI. The CDR3, as DNA: TGTGCCAGCAGTGGACAGGGGTCTAACTATGGCTACACCTTC. Translation gives CASSGQGSNYGYTF.

This clone was recorded a few times. J is TRBJ2-7 and V is TRBV30, with unresolved D. Germline V gene lookup returns CDR1 GTSNPN and CDR2 SVGIG (reference sequence). V was pared by 0 bases and J by 4 bases, with 10 bases between. This CDR3 has 13 amino acids. The CDR3 is CAWSVPYGYEQYF. In DNA form, the CDR3 reads TGTGCCTGGAGTGTACCATACGGGTACGAGCAGTACTTC.

The chain uses TRBV28 and TRBJ2-1; 9 bases agree with TRBD1. Losses at the gene ends were 4 bases for V and 8 bases for J; bases not matched to a gene: 9. CDR1 is MDHEN, CDR2 SYDVKM, per germline. The CDR3 totals 15 residues. The CDR3 here is CASSSPGQGRYEQFF. As DNA, the CDR3 is TGTGCCAGCAGTTCACCGGGACAGGGTCGGTATGAGCAGTTCTTC.

V is TRBV7-9 and J is TRBJ2-7; tentatively, D is TRBD2 (5 bases). The CDR3 sequence is 12 residues long. The V and J ends lost 5 bases and 2 bases respectively, with 7 bases between them. Germline V gene sequence: CDR1 SEHNR, CDR2 FQNEAQ (reference sequence). For the CDR3, the DNA is TGTGCCAGCAGCCCGGGGACCTACGAGCAGTACTTC. Protein: CASSPGTYEQYF.

This rearrangement joins TRBV27 to TRBJ2-1, with 8 bases aligning to TRBD2. The junction had 5 bases not matched to a gene; V was cut back by 4 bases and J by 6 bases. The CDR3 is 14 amino acids. Germline lookup yields CDR1 MNHEY and CDR2 SMNVEV (reference sequence). CDR3 sequence: CASSWASGPNEQFF. The CDR3 nucleotides are TGTGCCAGCAGTTGGGCTAGCGGGCCCAATGAGCAGTTCTTC.

This chain connects TRBV6-4 to TRBJ2-5; TRBD2 aligns across 9 bases. This CDR3 comprises 15 residues. The germline CDR1 and CDR2 sequences are MRHNA and SNTAGT. Trimming cost V 3 bases and J 0 bases; bases outside gene matches: 2. In nucleotides, the CDR3 is TGTGCCAGCAGTGAAGCTAGCGGGGACCAAGAGACCCAGTACTTC. This gives the protein CASSEASGDQETQYF.

The chain joins TRBV4-3 to TRBJ2-2; no clear D. Germline CDR1 LGHNA, CDR2 YSLEER. Trimming removed 0 bases from V and 3 bases from J, with 5 bases in between. The CDR3 extends over 14 amino acids. The CDR3 DNA sequence: TGCGCCAGCAGCCAAGAACTGGACACCGGGGAGCTGTTTTTT. This translates into CASSQELDTGELFF.

V usage is TRBV28 and J usage is TRBJ2-3; 14 bases match TRBD2. The CDR3 totals 19 residues. Germline CDR1 MDHEN, CDR2 SYDVKM. The V gene end was trimmed by 5 bases and the J gene end by 0 bases; junction bases not matched to a gene: 10. The CDR3 sequence is CASSLTGTSGRDSTDTQYF. The CDR3 coding sequence is TGTGCCAGCAGTCTGACTGGGACTAGCGGGAGAGATAGCACAGATACGCAGTATTTT.

The V gene is TRBV4-3, the J gene TRBJ2-3, with D perhaps matching TRBD2 (6 bases). V lost 1 base and J 5 bases, leaving 16 bases between the germline ends. Germline V gives CDR1 LGHNA, CDR2 YSLEER. The CDR3 contains 16 residues. CDR3 in amino acids: CASSQATTPGGDTQYF. The CDR3 DNA is TGCGCCAGCAGCCAAGCCACGACACCCGGGGGAGATACGCAGTATTTT.